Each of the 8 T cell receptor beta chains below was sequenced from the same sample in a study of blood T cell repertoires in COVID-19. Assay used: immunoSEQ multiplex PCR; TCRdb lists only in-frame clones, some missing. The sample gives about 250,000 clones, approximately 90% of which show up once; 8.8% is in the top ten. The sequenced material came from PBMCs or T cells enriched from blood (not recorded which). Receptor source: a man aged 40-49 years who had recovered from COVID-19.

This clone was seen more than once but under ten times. CDR3 coding DNA: TGCGCCAGCAGTGTACGTAGGGGAATCACCAATCAGCCCCAGCATTTT. Residues: CASSVRRGITNQPQHF. V usage is TRBV10-1 and J usage is TRBJ1-5; a weak D match, TRBD1 (5 bases). Trimming pared 4 bases from V and 3 bases from J, leaving 16 bases between. The CDR3 spans 16 residues. The germline V gene encodes CDR1 WNHNN and CDR2 SYGVQD (reference sequence).

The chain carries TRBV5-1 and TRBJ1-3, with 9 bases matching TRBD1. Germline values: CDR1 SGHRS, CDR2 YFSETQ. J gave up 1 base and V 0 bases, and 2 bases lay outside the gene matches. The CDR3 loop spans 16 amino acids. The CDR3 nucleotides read TGCGCCAGCAGCTTGGGAGGACAGGGGTCTGGAAACACCATATATTTT. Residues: CASSLGGQGSGNTIYF.

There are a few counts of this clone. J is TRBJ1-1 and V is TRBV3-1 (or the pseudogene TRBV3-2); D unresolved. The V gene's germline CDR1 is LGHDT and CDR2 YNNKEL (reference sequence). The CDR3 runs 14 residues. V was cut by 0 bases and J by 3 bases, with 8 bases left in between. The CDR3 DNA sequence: TGTGCCAGCAGCCAAGAGGGCGCAGACACTGAAGCTTTCTTT. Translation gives CASSQEGADTEAFF.

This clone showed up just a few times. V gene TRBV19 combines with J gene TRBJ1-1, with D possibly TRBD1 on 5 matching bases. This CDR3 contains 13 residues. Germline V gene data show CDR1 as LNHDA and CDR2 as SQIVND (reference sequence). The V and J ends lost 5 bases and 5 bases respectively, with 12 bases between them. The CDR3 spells CASSSGLGTEAFF. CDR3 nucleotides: TGTGCCAGTAGTTCAGGGTTAGGGACTGAAGCTTTCTTT. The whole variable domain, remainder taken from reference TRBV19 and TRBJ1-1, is DGGITQSPKYLFRKEGQNVTLSCEQNLNHDAMYWYRQDPGQGLRLIYYSQIVNDFQKGDIAEGYSVSREKKESFPLTVTSAQKNPTAFYLCASSSGLGTEAFFGQGTRLTVV.

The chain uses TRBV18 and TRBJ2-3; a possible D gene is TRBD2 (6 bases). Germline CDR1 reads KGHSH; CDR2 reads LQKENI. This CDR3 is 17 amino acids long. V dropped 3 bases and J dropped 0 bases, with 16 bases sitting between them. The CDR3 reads CASSPLRAGLSTDTQYF. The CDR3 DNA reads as TGTGCCAGCTCACCCCTTCGAGCGGGCCTTAGCACAGATACGCAGTATTTT.

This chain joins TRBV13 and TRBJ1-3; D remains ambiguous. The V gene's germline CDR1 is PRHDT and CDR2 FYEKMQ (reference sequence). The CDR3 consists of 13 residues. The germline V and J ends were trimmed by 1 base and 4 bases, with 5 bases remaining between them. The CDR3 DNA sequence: TGTGCCAGCAGCTTAGAGCCGGGAAACACCATATATTTT. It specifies CASSLEPGNTIYF.

The CDR3 loop reads CASSTGGRDEQFF. CDR3 in DNA: TGCGCCAGCAGTACAGGGGGCAGGGATGAGCAGTTCTTC. The chain employs TRBV5-1 and TRBJ2-1; TRBD1 matches 9 bases. CDR1 is SGHRS, CDR2 YFSETQ, per germline. Trimming took 5 bases from V and 8 from J; bases not matched to a gene: 5. CDR3 size: 13 residues.

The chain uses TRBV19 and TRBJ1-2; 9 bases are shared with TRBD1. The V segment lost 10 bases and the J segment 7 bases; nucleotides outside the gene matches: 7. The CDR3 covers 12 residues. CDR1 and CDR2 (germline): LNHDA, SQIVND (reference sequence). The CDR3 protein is CATHRGRSGYTF. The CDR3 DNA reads TGTGCCACTCACAGGGGGCGCAGTGGCTACACCTTC.